The 5 T cell receptor beta chains in this list originate from one sample, sequenced in a study of OX40 agonist ivuxolimab in advanced cancers. Produced via immunoSEQ multiplex PCR; TCRdb's table is partial and in-frame only. The sample has approximately 20,000 clones; approximately 83% are singletons. The sample consisted of CD4+ or CD8+ T cells sorted from blood, taken in a trial of the OX40 agonist ivuxolimab. The source of these receptors is an adult with an advanced solid tumor such as melanoma, head and neck, liver or kidney cancer.

In its sample, this clone was seen once. This chain connects TRBV7-3 to TRBJ2-3; 8 bases line up with TRBD2. Losses at the gene ends were 5 bases for V and 1 base for J; bases not matched to a gene: 8. The germline CDR1 and CDR2 sequences are SGHTA and FQGTGA. The CDR3 covers 16 residues. In DNA form, the CDR3 reads TGTGCCAGCAGCCAGGGACTAGGCCCCCGCACAGATACGCAGTATTTT. Residues: CASSQGLGPRTDTQYF.

The V gene is TRBV4-2, the J gene TRBJ2-2; 8 bases are shared with TRBD2. The CDR3 has 15 residues. The V segment lost 4 bases and the J segment 4 bases; nucleotides outside the gene matches: 5. Germline assignment: CDR1 LGHNA and CDR2 YNFKEQ. The CDR3, as DNA: TGTGCCAGCAGCCTCAGCGGGAGAGGCACCGGGGAGCTGTTTTTT. Its translation is CASSLSGRGTGELFF.

This chain connects TRBV2 to TRBJ1-1, with 8 bases aligning to TRBD1. The length of the CDR3 is 15 residues. V shed 4 bases, J shed 3 bases, and the junction held 7 bases outside the gene matches. Germline V gene sequence: CDR1 SNHLY, CDR2 FYNNEI. CDR3 coding DNA: TGTGCCAGCAGTGCTGGACAGGGTACAGACACTGAAGCTTTCTTT. This translates into CASSAGQGTDTEAFF.

The V call is TRBV25-1, the J call TRBJ1-2; TRBD1 is a possible D gene (6 bases). Trimming shortened V by 3 bases and J by 2 bases, and 7 bases separated the two germline ends. Germline V gene sequence: CDR1 MGHDK, CDR2 SYGVNS. The CDR3 contains 13 residues. CDR3 coding DNA: TGTGCCAGCAGTGAGGGACACAACTATGGCTACACCTTC. It translates to CASSEGHNYGYTF.

The chain links TRBV7-2 to TRBJ1-3; 9 nucleotides align to TRBD1. Germline CDR1 is SGHTA and CDR2 is FQGNSA. Trimming took 1 base from V and 1 from J; bases not matched to a gene: 8. This CDR3 region has 18 residues. CDR3 in DNA: TGTGCCAGCAGCTTAGATAGGGACAGGGCTTTGTCTGGAAACACCATATATTTT. Translating gives CASSLDRDRALSGNTIYF.